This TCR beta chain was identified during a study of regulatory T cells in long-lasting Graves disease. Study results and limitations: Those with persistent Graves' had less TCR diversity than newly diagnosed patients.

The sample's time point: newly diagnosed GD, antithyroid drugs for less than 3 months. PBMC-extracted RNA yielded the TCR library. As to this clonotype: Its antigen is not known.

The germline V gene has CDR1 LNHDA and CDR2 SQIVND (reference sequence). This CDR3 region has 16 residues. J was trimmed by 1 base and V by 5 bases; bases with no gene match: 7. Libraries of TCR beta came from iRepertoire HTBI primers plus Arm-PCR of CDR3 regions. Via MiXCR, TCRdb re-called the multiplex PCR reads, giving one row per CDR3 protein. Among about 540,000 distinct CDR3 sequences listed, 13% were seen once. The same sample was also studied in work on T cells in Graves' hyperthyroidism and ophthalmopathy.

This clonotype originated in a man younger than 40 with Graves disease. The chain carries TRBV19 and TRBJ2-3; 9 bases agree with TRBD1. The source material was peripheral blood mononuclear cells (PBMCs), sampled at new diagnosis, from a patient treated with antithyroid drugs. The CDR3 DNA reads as TGTGCCAGTAGTCTTAACCGGGACAGGGGCACAGATACGCAGTATTTT. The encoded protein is CASSLNRDRGTDTQYF.